Each of the 28 T cell receptor beta chains below was sequenced from the same sample in a study of identical twins. TCRdb re-called the 5' RACE reads with MiXCR, one entry per CDR3 protein. The profile shows hundreds of thousands of distinct CDR3 sequences, around 8.6% of them singletons. This same sample was also part of a study on yellow fever vaccine responses in identical twins.

Sequenced material: PBMCs. The origin of the receptors is a woman aged 18-29 years in good health.

The chain carries TRBV9 and TRBJ2-5; D assignment may be TRBD1 or TRBD2 (5 bases each). V was clipped by 0 bases and J by 5 bases, with 14 bases between them. The CDR3 totals 15 residues. The germline gives CDR1 SGDLS, CDR2 YYNGEE. The CDR3 reads CASSVVPGRWETQYF. CDR3 nucleotides: TGTGCCAGCAGCGTAGTGCCGGGACGTTGGGAGACCCAGTACTTC.

This clonotype was detected only a few times. The chain recombines TRBV21-1 with TRBJ2-7; whether TRBD1, the table's D call, matches the DNA was not checked. TRBV21-1 is a pseudogene. This CDR3 is 13 amino acids long. The CDR3 nucleotides are TGTGCCAGCAGCAGCGGGCGAAGGTACGAGCAGTACTTC. As protein: CASSSGRRYEQYF.

This clonotype was seen more than once but under ten times. This chain links TRBV4-2 with TRBJ1-1; 10 bases match TRBD1. V shed 3 bases and J 0 bases; nucleotides not matched to a gene: 7. CDR1 is LGHNA and CDR2 is YNFKEQ in the germline V gene. The CDR3 is 17 residues long. CDR3 region: CASSHRDRGHMNTEAFF. CDR3 nucleotide sequence: TGTGCCAGCAGCCACCGGGACAGGGGCCACATGAACACTGAAGCTTTCTTT.

This clonotype was observed at least ten times. The chain has TRBV6-6 and TRBJ2-4; 8 nucleotides agree with TRBD2. With V trimmed by 1 base and J by 4 bases, 6 bases remained unmatched. Germline CDR1 MNHNY, CDR2 SVGAGI (reference sequence). CDR3 size: 16 residues. CDR3 coding DNA: TGTGCCAGCAGTTACTTGTCAAGCGGGGGTAAAAACATTCAGTACTTC. This gives the protein CASSYLSSGGKNIQYF.

V is TRBV11-2 and J is TRBJ1-1, with 7 nucleotides matching TRBD1. The V gene end was trimmed by 5 bases and the J gene end by 5 bases; junction bases not matched to a gene: 8. The CDR3 is 14 residues long. Germline V lookup: CDR1 SGHAT, CDR2 FQNNGV. The CDR3 here is CASSLDRPATEAFF. Here the CDR3 DNA reads TGTGCCAGCAGCCTGGACAGGCCGGCGACTGAAGCTTTCTTT.

The J gene is TRBJ1-1, the V gene TRBV15, with D unclear. The length of the CDR3 is 13 residues. The V end lost 5 bases, the J end lost 8 bases, and 15 bases lay between the germline ends. Looked up from germline, CDR1 is LNHNV and CDR2 is YYDKDF (reference sequence). CDR3 amino acids: CATSSEVGQEAFF. The CDR3 bases are TGTGCCACCAGCTCAGAGGTGGGCCAGGAAGCTTTCTTT.

This clonotype was counted many times. The chain joins TRBV7-6 to TRBJ2-3, with TRBD1 matching over 9 bases. Trimming cost V 3 bases and J 0 bases; bases outside gene matches: 7. Germline CDR1 SGHVS, CDR2 FNYEAQ. The CDR3 runs 17 residues. For the CDR3, the DNA is TGTGCCAGCAGCTTCTCTGATGGGACAGGGAGCACAGATACGCAGTATTTT. It codes for CASSFSDGTGSTDTQYF.

The chain carries TRBV6-1 and TRBJ2-7; D tentatively fits TRBD1 or TRBD2 (5 bases each). The CDR3 is 15 residues long. V shed 6 bases and J shed 6 bases, with 21 bases lying between them. The germline gives CDR1 MNHNS, CDR2 SASEGT. CDR3 residues: CASSFRGLSALEQYF. The DNA of the CDR3 is TGTGCCAGCAGCTTCCGGGGCCTCTCCGCCCTCGAGCAGTACTTC.

The CDR3 DNA reads TGTGCCAGCAGCCGGGGCCACAATGAGCAGTTCTTC. Encoded protein: CASSRGHNEQFF. The V and J genes are TRBV7-9 and TRBJ2-1, with D perhaps assigned TRBD1 or TRBD2 (5 bases each). With 5 bases removed from V and 5 bases from J, the gap between germline ends came to 7 bases. Germline CDR1 reads SEHNR; CDR2 reads FQNEAQ (reference sequence). CDR3 size: 12 residues.

This clonotype was detected a few times. The CDR3 bases are TGTGCCAGCAGCTTACGAATAGCGGGAGTAGGGGATACGCAGTATTTT. Its translation: CASSLRIAGVGDTQYF. The chain recombines TRBV7-8 with TRBJ2-3, with TRBD2 matching 9 bases. With V trimmed by 2 bases and J by 6 bases, 9 bases remained unmatched. The CDR3 length is 16 residues. CDR1 and CDR2 from the germline V gene are SGHVS and FQNEAQ.

This clonotype has more than one count but fewer than ten. The chain links TRBV28 to TRBJ2-7, with 9 nucleotides matching TRBD1. The junction had 14 bases not matched to a gene; V was cut back by 5 bases and J by 3 bases. Germline V gene sequence: CDR1 MDHEN, CDR2 SYDVKM. This CDR3 has 17 amino acids. The CDR3 DNA reads TGTGCCAGCAGTGGGGGGACAGGGACGGGGAGGGTCTACGAGCAGTACTTC. Protein sequence: CASSGGTGTGRVYEQYF.

The table lists this clonotype with a few counts. The chain employs TRBV9 and TRBJ1-1, with TRBD1 as a possible D gene (5 bases). This CDR3 contains 14 residues. Germline CDR1 reads SGDLS; CDR2 reads YYNGEE. V was shortened by 0 bases and J by 5 bases, with 11 bases between the two germline ends. CDR3 region: CASSVEMGGTEAFF. The CDR3 DNA is TGTGCCAGCAGCGTAGAGATGGGGGGGACTGAAGCTTTCTTT.

This clonotype was observed a handful of times. The chain links TRBV7-9 to TRBJ2-5; D not resolved. Germline V gene data show CDR1 as SEHNR and CDR2 as FQNEAQ (reference sequence). V lost 2 bases, J lost 3 bases, and 7 bases lay in between. This CDR3 is built from 13 residues. The CDR3 is CASSLKHEETQYF. The CDR3 DNA reads TGTGCCAGCAGCTTAAAACACGAAGAGACCCAGTACTTC.

The V gene is TRBV7-9, the J gene TRBJ2-7; a weak D match, TRBD1 (5 bases). This CDR3 is 13 amino acids long. Germline CDR1 SEHNR, CDR2 FQNEAQ (reference sequence). The germline V and J ends were trimmed by 4 bases and 6 bases, with 13 bases remaining between them. This CDR3 reads CASSSQSGPEQYF. CDR3 in DNA: TGTGCCAGCAGCTCACAGTCAGGGCCCGAGCAGTACTTC.

This clonotype was detected ten times or more. The chain has TRBV4-3 and TRBJ1-6; D is unclear. There are 17 residues in the CDR3. The germline V gene encodes CDR1 LGHNA and CDR2 YSLEER. The V gene lost 0 bases and the J gene lost 6 bases, with 15 bases spanning the gap. CDR3 sequence reads: CASSQDARSSPNSPLHF. Here the CDR3 DNA reads TGCGCCAGCAGCCAAGATGCCAGGTCGTCTCCTAATTCACCCCTCCACTTT.

Ten or more counts support this clonotype. The genes are TRBV28 and TRBJ2-3; D is unresolved. Trimming took off 5 bases at V and 5 bases at J, with 11 bases between the two ends. From germline, CDR1 is MDHEN and CDR2 SYDVKM. The CDR3 extends over 13 amino acids. The CDR3 reads CASSAPRVDTQYF. Here the CDR3 DNA reads TGTGCCAGCAGTGCCCCCCGGGTAGATACGCAGTATTTT. Variable domain in full (rest from reference TRBV28 and TRBJ2-3): DVKVTQSSRYLVKRTGEKVFLECVQDMDHENMFWYRQDPGLGLRLIYFSYDVKMKEKGDIPEGYSVSREKKERFSLILESASTNQTSMYLCASSAPRVDTQYFGPGTRLTVL.

For this clonotype: Since a much larger clone is just one base distant, this may be a read error. The rearrangement links TRBV12-3 or TRBV12-4 to TRBJ2-7; D may be TRBD1 or TRBD2 (5 bases each). Trimming stripped 5 bases from V and 3 bases from J, with 17 bases between. The CDR3 loop spans 15 amino acids. The CDR3 spells CASSANWDGHYEQYF. The CDR3 DNA reads TGTGCCAGCAGTGCGAATTGGGACGGCCACTACGAGCAGTACTTC.

The chain is built from TRBV3-1 and TRBJ1-5; no reliable D call. The CDR3 has 14 residues. CDR1 LGHDT and CDR2 YNNKEL come from the germline V gene (reference sequence). Trimming pared 3 bases from V and 7 bases from J, leaving 13 bases between. In DNA, the CDR3 is TGTGCCAGCAGCCAGTTAGGACGGGAACAGCCCCAGCATTTT. Amino acid sequence: CASSQLGREQPQHF.

This clonotype was seen more than once but under ten times. This sequence joins TRBV5-5 and TRBJ2-2; 8 bases are a match to TRBD1. Germline lookup yields CDR1 SGHKS and CDR2 YYEKEE (reference sequence). V lost 3 bases to trimming and J lost 3 bases; unmatched junction nucleotides: 4. This CDR3 region has 15 residues. The CDR3 sequence: CASSSDRGYTGELFF. CDR3 nucleotides: TGTGCCAGCAGCTCCGACAGGGGATACACCGGGGAGCTGTTTTTT.

In this sample, this clonotype turned up many times. The gene calls are TRBV20-1 and TRBJ2-1, with TRBD1 as a possible D gene (6 bases). There are 13 residues in the CDR3. The germline gives CDR1 DFQATT, CDR2 SNEGSKA (reference sequence). V lost 3 bases, J lost 10 bases, and 16 bases lay in between. The CDR3 nucleotides read TGCAGTGCTAGGGGACACAGCAGAATGGAGCAGTTCTTC. As protein: CSARGHSRMEQFF.

This clonotype appeared many times. The chain combines TRBV25-1 with TRBJ2-1; the match to TRBD1 covers 10 bases. The CDR3 spans 19 residues. From germline, CDR1 is MGHDK and CDR2 SYGVNS. The trim removed 3 bases at V and 9 bases at J, leaving 20 bases unmatched. CDR3 sequence reads: CASSERWDRGHVGRVEQFF. CDR3 DNA: TGTGCCAGCAGTGAGAGGTGGGACAGGGGACATGTTGGGAGGGTTGAGCAGTTCTTC.

This clonotype was observed at least ten times. The chain combines TRBV20-1 with TRBJ1-1; 10 bases agree with TRBD1. Germline-derived CDR1 and CDR2 are DFQATT and SNEGSKA (reference sequence). V trimming: 5 bases; J trimming: 0 bases; junction bases outside the gene matches: 6. The CDR3 runs to 15 residues. This CDR3 reads CSAPWTGGMNTEAFF. The CDR3 nucleotides read TGCAGTGCTCCCTGGACAGGGGGGATGAACACTGAAGCTTTCTTT.

This chain uses TRBV7-9 with TRBJ1-5; tentative D call: TRBD1 (5 bases). With 5 bases removed from V and 0 bases from J, the gap between germline ends came to 8 bases. The CDR3 covers 14 residues. CDR1 and CDR2 (germline): SEHNR, FQNEAQ (reference sequence). CDR3 sequence reads: CASSGRDSNQPQHF. In nucleotides, the CDR3 is TGTGCCAGCAGCGGCAGGGATAGCAATCAGCCCCAGCATTTT. Combining the CDR3 with reference TRBV7-9 and TRBJ1-5 gives the whole variable domain DTGVSQNPRHKITKRGQNVTFRCDPISEHNRLYWYRQTLGQGPEFLTYFQNEAQLEKSRLLSDRFSAERPKGSFSTLEIQRTEQGDSAMYLCASSGRDSNQPQHFGDGTRLSIL.

This clonotype occurred a few times. The V gene is TRBV12-3 or TRBV12-4, the J gene TRBJ1-4; D remains ambiguous. This CDR3 has 14 residues. Between the trimmed V and J ends, which lost 1 base and 5 bases, there was a span of 8 bases. CDR3 DNA sequence: TGTGCCAGCAGTTTAGTACGGCCGAATGAAAAACTGTTTTTT. Translating it yields CASSLVRPNEKLFF.

This chain connects TRBV20-1 to TRBJ2-1; TRBD1 or TRBD2 may be the D gene (6 bases each). V was trimmed by 6 bases and J by 8 bases, leaving 17 bases between them. Germline loops: CDR1 DFQATT, CDR2 SNEGSKA (reference sequence). The CDR3 has 13 amino acids. The CDR3: CSAQGLFVDEQFF. In DNA, the CDR3 is TGCAGTGCACAGGGACTGTTCGTGGATGAGCAGTTCTTC.

This clonotype has a handful of counts. The chain has TRBV6-6 and TRBJ2-7, with 8 bases that match TRBD1. The CDR3 has 13 residues. Germline CDR1 MNHNY, CDR2 SVGAGI (reference sequence). V lost 7 bases to trimming and J lost 4 bases; unmatched junction nucleotides: 6. The CDR3 DNA is TGTGCCAGCACCCTACGACAGGGGTACGAGCAGTACTTC. The encoded protein is CASTLRQGYEQYF.

This rearrangement joins TRBV18 to TRBJ1-6; D is perhaps TRBD1 (5 bases). This CDR3 is 14 amino acids long. Trimming removed 3 bases from V and 7 bases from J, with 10 bases in between. The germline V gene encodes CDR1 KGHSH and CDR2 LQKENI. Written as DNA, the CDR3 is TGTGCCAGCTCACCGACAGCCGGAAATTCACCCCTCCACTTT. Protein: CASSPTAGNSPLHF.

This clonotype appeared a few times. J is TRBJ2-5 and V is TRBV11-2; D unresolved. Per the germline V gene, CDR1 is SGHAT and CDR2 is FQNNGV. The V and J ends lost 2 bases and 5 bases respectively, with 6 bases between them. CDR3 length equals 12 residues. The CDR3 is CASSLKRETQYF. CDR3 in DNA: TGTGCCAGCAGCTTAAAGAGGGAGACCCAGTACTTC.